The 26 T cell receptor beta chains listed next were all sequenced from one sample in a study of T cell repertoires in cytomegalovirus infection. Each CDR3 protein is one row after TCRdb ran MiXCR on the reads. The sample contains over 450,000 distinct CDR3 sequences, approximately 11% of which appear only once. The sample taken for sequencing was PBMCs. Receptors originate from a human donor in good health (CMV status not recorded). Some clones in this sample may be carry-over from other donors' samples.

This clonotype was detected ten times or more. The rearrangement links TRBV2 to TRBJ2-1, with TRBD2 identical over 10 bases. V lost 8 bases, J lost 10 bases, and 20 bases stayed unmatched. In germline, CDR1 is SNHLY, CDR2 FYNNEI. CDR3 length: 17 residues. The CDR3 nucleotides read TGTGCCAGCGGCCCCAGGAGGGGACTAGCGTTGATCCGGGAGCAGTTCTTC. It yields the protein CASGPRRGLALIREQFF.

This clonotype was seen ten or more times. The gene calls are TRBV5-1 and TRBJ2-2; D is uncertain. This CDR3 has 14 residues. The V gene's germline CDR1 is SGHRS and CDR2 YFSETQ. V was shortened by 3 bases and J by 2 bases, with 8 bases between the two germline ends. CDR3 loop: CASSSGSNTGELFF. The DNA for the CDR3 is TGCGCCAGCAGCTCAGGATCCAACACCGGGGAGCTGTTTTTT.

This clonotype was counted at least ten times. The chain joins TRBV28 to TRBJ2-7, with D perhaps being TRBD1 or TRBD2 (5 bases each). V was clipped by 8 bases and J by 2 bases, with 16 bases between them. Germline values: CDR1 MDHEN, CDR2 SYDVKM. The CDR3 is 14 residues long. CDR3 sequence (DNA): TGTGCCAGCCTCACTGGGGGTCTTGCCTACGAGCAGTACTTC. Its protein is CASLTGGLAYEQYF.

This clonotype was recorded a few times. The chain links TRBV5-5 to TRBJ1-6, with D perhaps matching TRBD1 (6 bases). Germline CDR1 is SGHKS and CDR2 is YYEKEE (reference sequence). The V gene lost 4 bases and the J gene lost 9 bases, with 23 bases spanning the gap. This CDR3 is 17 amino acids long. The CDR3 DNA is TGTGCCAGCAGCCCAGGGGTCCACCCTCGGGGTGGTTCACCCCTCCACTTT. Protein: CASSPGVHPRGGSPLHF.

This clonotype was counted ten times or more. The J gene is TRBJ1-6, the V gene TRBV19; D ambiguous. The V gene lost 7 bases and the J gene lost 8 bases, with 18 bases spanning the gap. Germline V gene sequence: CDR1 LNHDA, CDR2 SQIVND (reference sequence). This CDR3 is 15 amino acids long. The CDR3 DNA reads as TGTGCCAGTAATACCGGGATGCCCGAATATTCACCCCTCCACTTT. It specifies CASNTGMPEYSPLHF.

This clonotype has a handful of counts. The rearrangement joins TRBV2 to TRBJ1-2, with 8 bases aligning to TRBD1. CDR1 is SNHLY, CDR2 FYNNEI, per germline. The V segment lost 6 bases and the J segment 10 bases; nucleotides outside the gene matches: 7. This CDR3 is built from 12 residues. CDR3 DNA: TGTGCCAGCAGGAGACAGGGGAATGACTACACCTTC. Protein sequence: CASRRQGNDYTF.

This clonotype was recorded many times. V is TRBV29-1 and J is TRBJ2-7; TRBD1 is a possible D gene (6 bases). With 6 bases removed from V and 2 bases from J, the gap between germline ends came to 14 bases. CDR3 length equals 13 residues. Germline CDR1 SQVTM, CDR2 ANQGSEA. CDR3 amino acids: CSVVTGTTYEQYF. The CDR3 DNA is TGCAGCGTCGTGACAGGAACAACCTACGAGCAGTACTTC.

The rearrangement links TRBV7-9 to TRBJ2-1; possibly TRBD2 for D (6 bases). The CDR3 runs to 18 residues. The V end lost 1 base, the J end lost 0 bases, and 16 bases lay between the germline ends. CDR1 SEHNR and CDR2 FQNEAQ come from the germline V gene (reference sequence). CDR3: CASSLGLLARSSYNEQFF. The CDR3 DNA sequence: TGTGCCAGCAGCTTAGGCCTACTAGCCCGGAGCTCCTACAATGAGCAGTTCTTC.

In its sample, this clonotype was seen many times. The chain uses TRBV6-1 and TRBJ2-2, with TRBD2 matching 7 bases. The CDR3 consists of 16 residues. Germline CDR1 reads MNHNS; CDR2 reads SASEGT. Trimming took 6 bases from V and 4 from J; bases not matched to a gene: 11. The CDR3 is CASSAPGGTSTGELFF. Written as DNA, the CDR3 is TGTGCCAGCAGCGCCCCGGGAGGCACCTCCACCGGGGAGCTGTTTTTT.

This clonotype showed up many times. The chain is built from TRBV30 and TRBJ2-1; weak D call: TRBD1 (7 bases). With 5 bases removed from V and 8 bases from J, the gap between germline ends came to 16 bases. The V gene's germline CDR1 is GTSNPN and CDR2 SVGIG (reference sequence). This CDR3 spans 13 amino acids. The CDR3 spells CAWSRGRGDEQFF. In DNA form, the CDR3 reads TGTGCCTGGTCTAGGGGGCGGGGAGATGAGCAGTTCTTC.

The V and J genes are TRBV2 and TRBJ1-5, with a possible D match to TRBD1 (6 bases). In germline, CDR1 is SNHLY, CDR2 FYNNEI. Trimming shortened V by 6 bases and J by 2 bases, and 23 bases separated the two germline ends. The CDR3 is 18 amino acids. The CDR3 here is CASRGSLQGTGRNQPQHF. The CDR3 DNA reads TGTGCCAGCAGAGGGTCTTTGCAGGGCACAGGGCGCAATCAGCCCCAGCATTTT.

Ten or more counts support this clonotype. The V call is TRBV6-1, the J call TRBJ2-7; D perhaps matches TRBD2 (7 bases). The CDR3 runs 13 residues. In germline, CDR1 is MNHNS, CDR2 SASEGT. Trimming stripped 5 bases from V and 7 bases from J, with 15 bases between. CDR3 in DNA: TGTGCCAGCAGTCCCGGGGGGCTGCGGGAGCAGTACTTC. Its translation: CASSPGGLREQYF.

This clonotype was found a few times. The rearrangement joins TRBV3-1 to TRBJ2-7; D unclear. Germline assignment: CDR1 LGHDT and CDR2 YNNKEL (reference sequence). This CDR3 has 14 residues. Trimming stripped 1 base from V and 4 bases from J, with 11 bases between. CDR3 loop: CASSQGSGRYEQYF. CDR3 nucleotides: TGTGCCAGCAGCCAAGGTTCAGGAAGATACGAGCAGTACTTC.

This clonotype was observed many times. The CDR3 sequence: CASKAGGLGNEQFF. The CDR3 region has the DNA TGTGCCAGCAAGGCGGGGGGCCTAGGTAATGAGCAGTTCTTC. This sequence joins TRBV2 and TRBJ2-1; 8 positions match TRBD2. The CDR3 has 14 amino acids. V trimming: 7 bases; J trimming: 7 bases; junction bases outside the gene matches: 9. Germline V gene sequence: CDR1 SNHLY, CDR2 FYNNEI.

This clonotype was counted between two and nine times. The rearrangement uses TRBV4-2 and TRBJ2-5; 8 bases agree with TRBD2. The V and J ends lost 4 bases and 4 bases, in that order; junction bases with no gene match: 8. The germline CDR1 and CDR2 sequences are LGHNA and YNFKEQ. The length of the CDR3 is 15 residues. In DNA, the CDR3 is TGTGCCAGCAGCCCGGGAGGGGAGGGCCGAGAGACCCAGTACTTC. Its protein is CASSPGGEGRETQYF.

In DNA form, the CDR3 reads TGTGCCAGCTCACCTGAGAGGACTGAAGCTTTCTTT. It is translated as CASSPERTEAFF. V gene TRBV18 combines with J gene TRBJ1-1, with unresolved D. The CDR3 consists of 12 residues. Germline CDR1 is KGHSH and CDR2 is LQKENI. V lost 3 bases to trimming and J lost 5 bases, with 7 bases between them.

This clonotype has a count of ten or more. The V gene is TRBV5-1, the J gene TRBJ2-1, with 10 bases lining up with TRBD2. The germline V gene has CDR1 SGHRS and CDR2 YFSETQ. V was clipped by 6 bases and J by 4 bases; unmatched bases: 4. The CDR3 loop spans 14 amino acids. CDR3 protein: CASKLAGTYNEQFF. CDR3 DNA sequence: TGCGCCAGCAAACTAGCGGGGACTTACAATGAGCAGTTCTTC.

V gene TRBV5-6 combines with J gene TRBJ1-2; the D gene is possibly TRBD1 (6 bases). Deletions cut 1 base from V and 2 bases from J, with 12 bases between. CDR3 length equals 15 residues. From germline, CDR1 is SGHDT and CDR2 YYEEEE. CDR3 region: CASSLSGRGNYGYTF. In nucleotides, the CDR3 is TGTGCCAGCAGCTTGAGCGGCAGGGGAAACTATGGCTACACCTTC.

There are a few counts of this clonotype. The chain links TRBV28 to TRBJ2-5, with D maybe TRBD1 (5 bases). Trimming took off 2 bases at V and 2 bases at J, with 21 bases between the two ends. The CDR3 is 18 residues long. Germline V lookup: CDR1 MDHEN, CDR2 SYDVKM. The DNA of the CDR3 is TGTGCCAGCAGTTTAGTTGCAGGGTTGGGCGGCCAACAAGAGACCCAGTACTTC. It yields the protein CASSLVAGLGGQQETQYF.

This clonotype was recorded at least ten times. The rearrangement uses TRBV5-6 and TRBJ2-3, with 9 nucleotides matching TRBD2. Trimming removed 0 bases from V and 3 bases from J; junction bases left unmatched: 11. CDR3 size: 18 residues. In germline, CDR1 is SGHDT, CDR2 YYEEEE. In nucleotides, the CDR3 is TGTGCCAGCAGCTTGGAAATAGAGCGGGGGGCTGGGACAGATACGCAGTATTTT. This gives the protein CASSLEIERGAGTDTQYF. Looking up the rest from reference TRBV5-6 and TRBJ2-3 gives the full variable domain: DAGVTQSPTHLIKTRGQQVTLRCSPKSGHDTVSWYQQALGQGPQFIFQYYEEEERQRGNFPDRFSGHQFPNYSSELNVNALLLGDSALYLCASSLEIERGAGTDTQYFGPGTRLTVL.

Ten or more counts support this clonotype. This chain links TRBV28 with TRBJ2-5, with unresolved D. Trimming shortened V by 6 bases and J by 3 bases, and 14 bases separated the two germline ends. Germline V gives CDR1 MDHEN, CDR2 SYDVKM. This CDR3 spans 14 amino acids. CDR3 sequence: CASSSWTVEETQYF. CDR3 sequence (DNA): TGTGCCAGCAGCTCCTGGACGGTAGAAGAGACCCAGTACTTC.

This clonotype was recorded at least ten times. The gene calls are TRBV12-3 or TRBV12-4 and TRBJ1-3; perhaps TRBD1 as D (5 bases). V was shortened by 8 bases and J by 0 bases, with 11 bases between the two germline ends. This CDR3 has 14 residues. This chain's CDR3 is CASGRGGSGNTIYF. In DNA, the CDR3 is TGTGCCAGCGGGCGGGGCGGCTCTGGAAACACCATATATTTT.

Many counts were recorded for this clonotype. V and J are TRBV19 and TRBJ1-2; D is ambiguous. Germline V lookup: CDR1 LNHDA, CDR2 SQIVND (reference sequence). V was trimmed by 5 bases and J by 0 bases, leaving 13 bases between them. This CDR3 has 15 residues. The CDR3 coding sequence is TGTGCCAGTAGTCCTAACAGCAACCCTAACTATGGCTACACCTTC. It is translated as CASSPNSNPNYGYTF. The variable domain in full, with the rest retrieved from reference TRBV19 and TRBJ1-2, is DGGITQSPKYLFRKEGQNVTLSCEQNLNHDAMYWYRQDPGQGLRLIYYSQIVNDFQKGDIAEGYSVSREKKESFPLTVTSAQKNPTAFYLCASSPNSNPNYGYTFGSGTRLTVV.

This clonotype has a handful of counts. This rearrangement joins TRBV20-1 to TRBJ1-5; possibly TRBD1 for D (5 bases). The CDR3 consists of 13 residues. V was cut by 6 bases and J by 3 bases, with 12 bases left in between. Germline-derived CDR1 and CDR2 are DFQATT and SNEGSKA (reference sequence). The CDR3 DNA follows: TGCAGTGCCCCGAGGGGCCCCAATCAGCCCCAGCATTTT. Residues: CSAPRGPNQPQHF.

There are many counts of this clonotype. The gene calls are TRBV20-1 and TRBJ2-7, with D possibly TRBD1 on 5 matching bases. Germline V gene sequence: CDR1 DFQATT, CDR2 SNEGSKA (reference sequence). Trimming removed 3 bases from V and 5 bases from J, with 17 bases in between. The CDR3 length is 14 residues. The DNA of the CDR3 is TGCAGTGCTAGTGGGATTTGGGGCTCGAACGAGCAGTACTTC. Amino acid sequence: CSASGIWGSNEQYF.

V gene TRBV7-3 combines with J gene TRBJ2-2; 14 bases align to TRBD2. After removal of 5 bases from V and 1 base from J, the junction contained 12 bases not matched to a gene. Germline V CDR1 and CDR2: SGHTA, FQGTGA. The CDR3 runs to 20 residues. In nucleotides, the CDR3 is TGTGCCAGCAGCGCTCAATCGGGACTAGCGGGAGAGGGGAACACCGGGGAGCTGTTTTTT. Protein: CASSAQSGLAGEGNTGELFF.